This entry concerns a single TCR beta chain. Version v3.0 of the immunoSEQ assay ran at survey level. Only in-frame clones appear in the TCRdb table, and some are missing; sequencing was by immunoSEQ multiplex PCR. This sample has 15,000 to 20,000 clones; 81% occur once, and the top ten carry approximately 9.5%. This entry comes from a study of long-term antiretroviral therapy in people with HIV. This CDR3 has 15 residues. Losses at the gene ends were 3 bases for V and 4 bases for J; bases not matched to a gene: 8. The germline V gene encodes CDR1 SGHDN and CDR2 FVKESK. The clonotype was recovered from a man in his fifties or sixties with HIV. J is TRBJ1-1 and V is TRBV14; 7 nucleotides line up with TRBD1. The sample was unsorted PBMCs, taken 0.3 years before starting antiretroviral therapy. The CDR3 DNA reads TGTGCCAGCAGCCAGAACAGGGGCTGGGGCACTGAAGCTTTCTTT. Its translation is CASSQNRGWGTEAFF.